The 30 T cell receptor beta chains reported below all come from one sample, sequenced in a study of blood T cell repertoires in COVID-19. Only in-frame clones appear in the TCRdb table, and some are missing; sequencing was by immunoSEQ multiplex PCR. Of 250,000 or so clones in the sample, 85% to 95% were seen once. The specimen was peripheral blood. These receptors originate from a man in his thirties or forties with COVID-19, enrolled during active disease.

The rearrangement joins TRBV7-9 to TRBJ2-5; D possibly corresponds to TRBD2 (6 bases). The CDR3 is 15 residues long. The germline gives CDR1 SEHNR, CDR2 FQNEAQ (reference sequence). V lost 4 bases and J lost 6, with 18 bases in between. Written as DNA, the CDR3 is TGTGCCAGCAGCTCCCACGGGGCGGGATTGAAGACCCAGTACTTC. Translation: CASSSHGAGLKTQYF.

The CDR3 reads CASSLSGGFGNTIYF. The CDR3 DNA sequence: TGTGCCAGCAGCTTATCCGGGGGGTTCGGAAACACCATATATTTT. The chain uses TRBV13 and TRBJ1-3, with a tentative D call TRBD1 (5 bases). V was clipped by 2 bases and J by 4 bases, with 12 bases between them. Germline CDR1 is PRHDT and CDR2 is FYEKMQ (reference sequence). This CDR3 is built from 15 residues.

As DNA, the CDR3 is TGTGCCAGCAGCGAGGGACACCTTGACTACACCTTC. Its protein is CASSEGHLDYTF. The V call is TRBV5-4, the J call TRBJ1-2; tentatively, D is TRBD1 (6 bases). The CDR3 totals 12 residues. The V end lost 4 bases, the J end lost 10 bases, and 14 bases lay between the germline ends. The germline gives CDR1 SGHNT, CDR2 YYREEE (reference sequence).

As to this clone: The junction shows a germline mismatch at one end, possibly a read error. The chain links TRBV5-4 to TRBJ2-3, with 13 positions matching TRBD2. Germline-derived CDR1 and CDR2 are SGHNT and YYREEE (reference sequence). The CDR3 covers 12 residues. This chain's CDR3 is CASSRLAGGYRF. The DNA of the CDR3 is TGTGCCAGCAGCCGACTAGCGGGGGGTTACCGATTT.

The chain has TRBV10-2 and TRBJ2-4, with unresolved D. With 3 bases removed from V and 7 bases from J, the gap between germline ends came to 7 bases. This CDR3 comprises 12 residues. Germline CDR1 WSHSY, CDR2 SAAADI. The CDR3 here is CASSDPPNIQYF. CDR3 in DNA: TGCGCCAGCAGTGATCCCCCTAACATTCAGTACTTC.

The V and J genes are TRBV19 and TRBJ1-5; 8 bases are a match to TRBD1. With V trimmed by 3 bases and J by 2 bases, 6 bases remained unmatched. The length of the CDR3 is 16 residues. Germline CDR1 and CDR2: LNHDA and SQIVND (reference sequence). The CDR3 DNA reads TGTGCCAGTAGTATTTCGACAGGGGTGGGCAATCAGCCCCAGCATTTT. This sequence encodes CASSISTGVGNQPQHF.

This clone was recorded once. V usage is TRBV13 and J usage is TRBJ2-2; a possible D gene is TRBD2 (5 bases). The CDR3 covers 14 residues. Looked up from germline, CDR1 is PRHDT and CDR2 is FYEKMQ (reference sequence). V was pared by 5 bases and J by 1 base, with 8 bases between. CDR3 sequence (DNA): TGTGCCAGCAGCCAGGACTGGAACACCGGGGAGCTGTTTTTT. Its protein is CASSQDWNTGELFF.

The chain has TRBV2 and TRBJ2-5; a weak D match, TRBD2 (7 bases). V lost 8 bases, J lost 2 bases, and 12 bases lay in between. CDR1 and CDR2 (germline): SNHLY, FYNNEI. This CDR3 is 13 amino acids long. This CDR3 is CASGGAGQETQYF. The CDR3, as DNA: TGTGCCAGCGGGGGGGCGGGACAAGAGACCCAGTACTTC.

The rearrangement links TRBV5-4 to TRBJ2-7; 10 bases agree with TRBD2. The CDR3 covers 16 residues. V shed 3 bases, J shed 2 bases, and the junction held 8 bases outside the gene matches. The V gene's germline CDR1 is SGHNT and CDR2 YYREEE (reference sequence). CDR3 DNA sequence: TGTGCCAGCAGCTCCAAAGCTAGCGGGGGCGCCTACGAGCAGTACTTC. Translated: CASSSKASGGAYEQYF. Complete variable domain (other parts from reference TRBV5-4 and TRBJ2-7): ETGVTQSPTHLIKTRGQQVTLRCSSQSGHNTVSWYQQALGQGPQFIFQYYREEENGRGNFPPRFSGLQFPNYSSELNVNALELDDSALYLCASSSKASGGAYEQYFGPGTRLTVT.

The CDR3 reads CASSLKGFGRSNEKLFF. The DNA for the CDR3 is TGTGCCAGCAGTTTAAAAGGTTTTGGGAGAAGTAATGAAAAACTGTTTTTT. The J gene is TRBJ1-4, the V gene TRBV27; no clear D. Germline V gene data show CDR1 as MNHEY and CDR2 as SMNVEV (reference sequence). Trimming shortened V by 2 bases and J by 4 bases, and 17 bases separated the two germline ends. The CDR3 runs 17 residues.

The chain joins TRBV2 to TRBJ2-1, with D tentatively TRBD1 (5 bases). The germline V gene encodes CDR1 SNHLY and CDR2 FYNNEI. The CDR3 contains 12 residues. Trimming removed 6 bases at V and 10 bases at J, with 13 bases between. The CDR3 protein is CASRIDSNEQFF. In DNA form, the CDR3 reads TGTGCCAGCAGGATAGACAGCAACGAGCAGTTCTTC.

The rearrangement uses TRBV6-2 or TRBV6-3 and TRBJ1-2; 9 positions match TRBD1. The CDR3 consists of 15 residues. The V gene's germline CDR1 is MNHEY and CDR2 SVGEGT. V shed 2 bases and J 7 bases; nucleotides not matched to a gene: 8. The CDR3 reads CASSYTGTGSGGYTF. CDR3 DNA sequence: TGTGCCAGCAGTTACACTGGGACAGGGTCGGGTGGCTACACCTTC.

The chain links TRBV2 to TRBJ1-5, with D possibly matching TRBD1 (6 bases). The CDR3 is made up of 16 amino acids. V was shortened by 3 bases and J by 11 bases, with 23 bases between the two germline ends. Looked up from germline, CDR1 is SNHLY and CDR2 is FYNNEI. This CDR3 reads CASSDTRQVFTRAQHF. Here the CDR3 DNA reads TGTGCCAGCAGTGACACCAGACAGGTGTTTACTAGAGCCCAGCATTTT.

The chain recombines TRBV2 with TRBJ2-3, with D unresolved. The CDR3 extends over 14 amino acids. CDR1 is SNHLY, CDR2 FYNNEI, per germline. Trimming stripped 8 bases from V and 1 base from J, with 13 bases between. The DNA of the CDR3 is TGTGCCAGCCACCGGGTCTCGGGCACAGATACGCAGTATTTT. It encodes CASHRVSGTDTQYF.

The rearrangement joins TRBV4-1 to TRBJ2-1; 13 bases are a match to TRBD2. There are 18 residues in the CDR3. J lost 9 bases, V lost 5 bases, and 16 bases had no gene match. The germline gives CDR1 MGHRA, CDR2 YSYEKL. CDR3 bases: TGCGCCAGCAGCTATCCTCCCCTCACTAGCGGGGGGGCCGTTGAGCAGTTCTTC. Its translation is CASSYPPLTSGGAVEQFF.

This chain links TRBV2 with TRBJ1-6, with D unresolved. CDR3 size: 16 residues. V dropped 1 base and J dropped 8 bases, with 15 bases sitting between them. Germline-derived CDR1 and CDR2 are SNHLY and FYNNEI. CDR3 region: CASSEGTGGSYSPLHF. In DNA, the CDR3 is TGTGCCAGCAGTGAAGGTACGGGAGGTTCGTATTCACCCCTCCACTTT.

The chain joins TRBV4-1 to TRBJ1-2, with 9 bases lining up with TRBD1. Germline V gene data show CDR1 as MGHRA and CDR2 as YSYEKL. The trim removed 1 base at V and 3 bases at J, leaving 3 bases unmatched. The CDR3 is 15 amino acids. The CDR3: CASSQGDRVYYGYTF. The CDR3 coding sequence is TGCGCCAGCAGCCAAGGGGACAGGGTCTACTATGGCTACACCTTC.

V is TRBV7-9 and J is TRBJ2-5; no firm D call. With 10 bases removed from V and 1 base from J, the gap between germline ends came to 7 bases. Germline V gene sequence: CDR1 SEHNR, CDR2 FQNEAQ (reference sequence). The CDR3 runs to 11 residues. CDR3 coding DNA: TGTGCCATCCGCGGCCAAGAGACCCAGTACTTC. Amino acid sequence: CAIRGQETQYF.

The rearrangement joins TRBV2 to TRBJ2-3; TRBD2 matches 13 bases. The V and J ends lost 11 bases and 8 bases, in that order; junction bases with no gene match: 7. Germline loops: CDR1 SNHLY, CDR2 FYNNEI. There are 13 residues in the CDR3. The CDR3 is CAVLAGGRGTQYF. As DNA, the CDR3 is TGTGCCGTACTAGCGGGGGGGCGGGGTACGCAGTATTTT.

In nucleotides, the CDR3 is TGTGCCACCAAGACAGGGGGAAGCTCCTATAATTCACCCCTCCACTTT. This codes for CATKTGGSSYNSPLHF. The chain joins TRBV15 to TRBJ1-6; TRBD1 agrees at 9 bases. CDR1 is LNHNV, CDR2 YYDKDF, per germline (reference sequence). This CDR3 is built from 16 residues. The V and J ends lost 7 bases and 0 bases, in that order; junction bases with no gene match: 4.

This chain connects TRBV27 to TRBJ2-5; 11 nucleotides match TRBD2. Per the germline V gene, CDR1 is MNHEY and CDR2 is SMNVEV (reference sequence). The CDR3 has 15 residues. V lost 6 bases, J lost 5 bases, and 8 bases stayed unmatched. The CDR3 spells CASRFLAGGRETQYF. The CDR3 DNA follows: TGTGCCAGCAGATTCCTAGCGGGGGGTAGGGAGACCCAGTACTTC.

This sequence joins TRBV14 and TRBJ2-1; 9 positions match TRBD1. J was trimmed by 8 bases and V by 1 base; bases with no gene match: 15. This CDR3 spans 18 amino acids. Germline loops: CDR1 SGHDN, CDR2 FVKESK. The CDR3 loop reads CASSQAERDRDLEHEQFF. For the CDR3, the DNA is TGTGCCAGCAGCCAAGCGGAGCGGGACAGGGATCTTGAACATGAGCAGTTCTTC.

This sequence joins TRBV5-1 and TRBJ1-1; TRBD1 matches 8 bases. Per germline, CDR1 SGHRS and CDR2 YFSETQ. This CDR3 spans 14 amino acids. Trimming cost V 4 bases and J 5 bases; bases outside gene matches: 7. CDR3 nucleotide sequence: TGCGCCAGCAGCGCTACAGGGGGACGGACTGAAGCTTTCTTT. Its translation is CASSATGGRTEAFF.

V and J are TRBV6-5 and TRBJ1-1, with a possible D match to TRBD1 (6 bases). This CDR3 comprises 16 residues. Trimming left V 2 bases short and J 4 bases short, with 17 bases between. CDR1 and CDR2 from the germline V gene are MNHEY and SVGAGI. The CDR3 bases are TGTGCCAGCAGTTACGGGGGCGGAATAATTGGCACTGAAGCTTTCTTT. Translation gives CASSYGGGIIGTEAFF.

The V and J genes are TRBV6-5 and TRBJ2-1; 8 nucleotides align to TRBD2. This CDR3 comprises 14 residues. The V gene end was trimmed by 7 bases and the J gene end by 2 bases; junction bases not matched to a gene: 4. Germline CDR1 is MNHEY and CDR2 is SVGAGI. For the CDR3, the DNA is TGTGCCAGCACCCGGGGGGGTCCCTACAATGAGCAGTTCTTC. Residues: CASTRGGPYNEQFF.

This clone appeared a few times. This chain uses TRBV5-4 with TRBJ1-2; D not certain. The CDR3 has 14 residues. Germline V gene data show CDR1 as SGHNT and CDR2 as YYREEE (reference sequence). Trimming cost V 3 bases and J 7 bases, with 16 bases left between them. As DNA, the CDR3 is TGTGCCAGCAGCTCACGGGGTCGTGACGGTGGCTACACCTTC. Its protein product is CASSSRGRDGGYTF.

The genes are TRBV4-2 and TRBJ1-6; 7 bases are a match to TRBD1. The CDR3 is 17 residues long. The V gene's germline CDR1 is LGHNA and CDR2 YNFKEQ. V was pared by 0 bases and J by 5 bases, with 7 bases of the junction left unmatched. CDR3 loop: CASSQDRPGQNNSPLHF. The CDR3 DNA sequence: TGTGCCAGCAGCCAAGACCGTCCGGGACAGAATAATTCACCCCTCCACTTT.

The chain has TRBV6-6 and TRBJ1-3; TRBD1 aligns across 9 bases. Germline V gene lookup returns CDR1 MNHNY and CDR2 SVGAGI (reference sequence). CDR3 length: 17 amino acids. V shed 5 bases and J 0 bases; nucleotides not matched to a gene: 8. The CDR3 bases are TGTGCCAGCAGTCCTGGACAGGGGTTCAGCTCTGGAAACACCATATATTTT. Encoded protein: CASSPGQGFSSGNTIYF.

The V call is TRBV3-1 (or the pseudogene TRBV3-2), the J call TRBJ1-1, with 11 bases fitting TRBD1. With 1 base clipped from V and 5 bases from J, the junction kept 0 bases outside the gene matches. Germline values: CDR1 LGHDT, CDR2 YNNKEL (reference sequence). This CDR3 has 14 residues. The CDR3 DNA is TGTGCCAGCAGCCAAGGGGACAGGGGGACTGAAGCTTTCTTT. Translated, it gives CASSQGDRGTEAFF.

The V call is TRBV12-3 or TRBV12-4, the J call TRBJ1-2; perhaps TRBD1 as D (6 bases). CDR3 length: 12 amino acids. V lost 5 bases and J lost 5, with 9 bases in between. This CDR3 is CASSRTAYGYTF. The CDR3 DNA reads as TGTGCCAGCAGTAGGACAGCTTATGGCTACACCTTC.